The 5 T cell receptor beta chains below come from one sample, sequenced in a study of T cell responses to AZD1222 COVID-19 vaccine. Sequencing used immunoSEQ multiplex PCR; TCRdb keeps in-frame clones, though not all of them. The sample carries 75,000 to 90,000 clones, approximately 91% recorded once. The sample was peripheral blood, taken on day 0 of AZD1222 vaccination. All receptors come from an adult in good health.

The CDR3 protein is CASSPQAMNTEAFF. In nucleotides, the CDR3 is TGTGCCAGCTCACCGCAGGCTATGAACACTGAAGCTTTCTTT. The V gene is TRBV18, the J gene TRBJ1-1; D is unresolved. The germline V and J ends were trimmed by 3 bases and 0 bases, with 8 bases remaining between them. Per the germline V gene, CDR1 is KGHSH and CDR2 is LQKENI. This CDR3 is built from 14 residues.

The chain has TRBV27 and TRBJ1-5, with D hard to call. Germline lookup yields CDR1 MNHEY and CDR2 SMNVEV (reference sequence). The V end lost 5 bases, the J end lost 5 bases, and 10 bases lay between the germline ends. CDR3 length: 13 residues. The CDR3 DNA is TGTGCCAGCAGTGGGTCCTCTTATCAGCCCCAGCATTTT. It encodes CASSGSSYQPQHF.

The chain has TRBV10-3 and TRBJ1-5; 7 bases fit TRBD1. V lost 2 bases, J lost 6 bases, and 7 bases stayed unmatched. CDR3 length equals 15 residues. Germline CDR1 and CDR2: ENHRY and SYGVKD. CDR3 DNA: TGTGCCATCAGTGAGAGGGGGCTGGGGGGTCAGCCCCAGCATTTT. It encodes CAISERGLGGQPQHF.

This CDR3 is CASSWDSLYGYTF. The CDR3 DNA sequence: TGTGCCAGCAGCTGGGACAGCCTCTATGGCTACACCTTC. V usage is TRBV5-6 and J usage is TRBJ1-2; 7 bases are a match to TRBD1. Germline-derived CDR1 and CDR2 are SGHDT and YYEEEE. The trim removed 3 bases at V and 4 bases at J, leaving 3 bases unmatched. This CDR3 contains 13 residues. Complete variable domain (other parts from reference TRBV5-6 and TRBJ1-2): DAGVTQSPTHLIKTRGQQVTLRCSPKSGHDTVSWYQQALGQGPQFIFQYYEEEERQRGNFPDRFSGHQFPNYSSELNVNALLLGDSALYLCASSWDSLYGYTFGSGTRLTVV.

V gene TRBV6-6 combines with J gene TRBJ2-1; 10 bases align to TRBD2. The germline gives CDR1 MNHNY, CDR2 SVGAGI (reference sequence). J was trimmed by 10 bases and V by 6 bases; bases with no gene match: 15. The CDR3 contains 16 residues. The CDR3 region is CASRGSSGGSSREQFF. The CDR3 nucleotides read TGTGCCAGCAGAGGCTCTAGCGGGGGATCTTCCAGGGAGCAGTTCTTC.